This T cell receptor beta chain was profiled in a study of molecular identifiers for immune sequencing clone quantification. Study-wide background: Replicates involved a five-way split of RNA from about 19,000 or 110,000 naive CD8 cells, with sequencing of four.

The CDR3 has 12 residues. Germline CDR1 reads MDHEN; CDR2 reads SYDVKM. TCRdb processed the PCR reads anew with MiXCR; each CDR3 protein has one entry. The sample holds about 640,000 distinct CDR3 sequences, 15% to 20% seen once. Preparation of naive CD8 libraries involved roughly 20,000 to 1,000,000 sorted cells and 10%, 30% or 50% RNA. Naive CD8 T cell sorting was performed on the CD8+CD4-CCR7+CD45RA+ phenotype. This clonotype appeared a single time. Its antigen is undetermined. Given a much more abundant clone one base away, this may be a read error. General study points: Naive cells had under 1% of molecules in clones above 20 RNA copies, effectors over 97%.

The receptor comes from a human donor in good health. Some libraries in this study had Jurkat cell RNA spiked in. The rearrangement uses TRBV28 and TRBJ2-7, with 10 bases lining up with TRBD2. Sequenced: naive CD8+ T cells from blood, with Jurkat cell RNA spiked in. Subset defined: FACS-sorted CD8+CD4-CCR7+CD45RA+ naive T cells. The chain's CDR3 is CAGSLLAGGSHF. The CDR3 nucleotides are TGTGCCGGCAGTTTATTAGCGGGGGGCAGCCACTTC.